Listed below are T cell receptor beta chains from one sample, sequenced in a study of post-analysis software for immune sequencing data. TCRdb ran MiXCR on the PCR reads and lists one entry per CDR3 protein. Among some 800,000 distinct CDR3 sequences, roughly 46% were seen once, and the ten largest hold over 4.5%. Input material: blood. The origin of the receptors is a girl aged 10 to 17 with multiple sclerosis. The CDR3 runs from the conserved cysteine through the conserved F or W. The D gene is left open where the match is weak. Size tells how often a clone was seen (once, few, many) or the class of an expanded clone, and some rows leave it out.

>TRBD1|NA|TRBV29-1|TRBJ1-1
TGCAGCGCTGGACAGGGGACGAACACTGAAGCTTTCTTT
CSAGQGTNTEAFF
>TRBD2|NA|TRBV20-1|TRBJ2-1
TGCAGTGCTAGTTGGCTAGCGGGAGTAGTTGGCAATGAGCAGTTCTTC
CSASWLAGVVGNEQFF
>TRBD2|NA|TRBV7-6|TRBJ2-4
TGTGCCAGCAGCTTAGAGGCTAGCGGGGCCCTAAACATTCAGTACTTC
CASSLEASGALNIQYF
>TRBD2|NA|TRBV29-1|TRBJ2-7
TGCAGCGTTGGACTAGCGGGGGCCTTACGCGAGCAGTACTTC
CSVGLAGALREQYF
>NA|NA|TRBV5-1|TRBJ2-3
TGCGCCGGCAGCCCAGGGACGTACACAGATACGCAGTATTTT
CAGSPGTYTDTQYF
>TRBD2|NA|TRBV20-1|TRBJ2-1
TGCAGTCCTCGGACTAGCGGGCGATACAATGAGCAGTTCTTC
CSPRTSGRYNEQFF
>NA|few|TRBV3-1|TRBJ1-6
TGTGCCAGCAGCCAAGCGAATTCACCCCTCCACTTT
CASSQANSPLHF
>NA|NA|TRBV6-5|TRBJ1-1
TGTGCCAGCAGTTACTCCGGTCTGGGAAGAGCTATGAACACTGAAGCTTTCTTT
CASSYSGLGRAMNTEAFF
>NA|NA|TRBV4-1|TRBJ2-5
TGCGCCAGCAGCCAAGATAGGCCGGGAGCTGTATTAGAGACCCAGTACTTC
CASSQDRPGAVLETQYF
>NA|once|TRBV4-2|TRBJ1-1
TGTGCCAGCAGCCAAGTCCCAGGAGGACTCACTGAAGCTTTCTTT
CASSQVPGGLTEAFF
>NA|NA|TRBV29-1|TRBJ2-1
TGCAGCGTTTGTGAGGGGAACAATGAGCAGTTCTTC
CSVCEGNNEQFF
>NA|NA|TRBV7-8|TRBJ2-7
TGTGCCAGCAGCTTCGACACCACCTACGAGCAGTACTTC
CASSFDTTYEQYF
>TRBD2|few|TRBV20-1|TRBJ2-3
TGCAGTGCGCCGGGACTAGGGGGTTTGGATACGCAGTATTTT
CSAPGLGGLDTQYF
>TRBD1|few|TRBV29-1|TRBJ2-1
TGCAGCGTCGATACAGGGGATTACAATGAGCAGTTCTTC
CSVDTGDYNEQFF
>NA|NA|TRBV20-1|TRBJ1-4
TGCAGTGCTAGAGACCTATACGGGGCTAATGAAAAACTGTTTTTT
CSARDLYGANEKLFF
>TRBD1|NA|TRBV20-1|TRBJ2-7
TGCAGTGCTTGGGACAGGGAGGTGAGCGCCTACGAGCAGTACTTC
CSAWDREVSAYEQYF
>NA|few|TRBV5-1|TRBJ2-7
TGCGCCAGCCACAGGACCGGCGGTCTAGGCGAGCAGTACTTC
CASHRTGGLGEQYF
>TRBD2|once|TRBV15|TRBJ2-1
TGTGCCACCAGCAGAGATAAGAGGGTCTTCGGGGAGGGCCGTGTGCTGACCTCCTACAATGAGCAGTTCTTC
CATSRDKRVFGEGRVLTSYNEQFF
>NA|NA|TRBV6-6|TRBJ2-2
TGTGCCAGCAGTTACTCCCCCGGCGCCGGGGAGCTGTTTTTT
CASSYSPGAGELFF
>TRBD1|NA|TRBV12-3/TRBV12-4|TRBJ1-4
TGTGCCAGCAGTATTACAGGGGGCGGTGAAAAACTGTTTTTT
CASSITGGGEKLFF
>NA|NA|TRBV28|TRBJ2-5
TGTGCCAGCAGGAGCCCCCAAGAGACCCAGTACTTC
CASRSPQETQYF
>TRBD1|NA|TRBV6-2/TRBV6-3|TRBJ2-5
TGTGCCAGCAGAAAGGACAGGGGGCCATTGGAGACCCAGTACTTC
CASRKDRGPLETQYF
>NA|NA|TRBV25-1|TRBJ2-3
TGTGCCAGCAGTGAATCTCCTAGCGACGGTCAGTATTTT
CASSESPSDGQYF
>NA|few|TRBV12-3/TRBV12-4|TRBJ1-1
TGTGCCAGCGGTTTTGGGGCCAACACTGAAGCTTTCTTT
CASGFGANTEAFF
>TRBD2|NA|TRBV30|TRBJ2-1
TGTGCCTGGGAAGCGGGAGGTCACAATGAGCAGTTCTTC
CAWEAGGHNEQFF
>NA|few|TRBV29-1|TRBJ2-7
TGCAGCGTTGCCCCGAGCGCAGGGGAGACGGAGCAGTACTTC
CSVAPSAGETEQYF